The 31 T cell receptor beta chains below come from one sample, sequenced in a study of regulatory T cells in long-lasting Graves disease. Time point meaning: newly diagnosed GD, antithyroid drugs for less than 3 months. There was RNA extracted from PBMCs, and the TCR library was made from it. Arm-PCR of CDR3 regions with iRepertoire HTBI primers generated TCR beta libraries. Via MiXCR, TCRdb re-called the multiplex PCR reads, giving one row per CDR3 protein. The sample has roughly 500,000 distinct CDR3 sequences; roughly 15% are singletons. These same records also appear under a second study, on T cells in Graves' hyperthyroidism and ophthalmopathy.

Sequences were derived from peripheral blood mononuclear cells (PBMCs), sampled at new diagnosis, from a patient treated with antithyroid drugs. These receptors originate from a woman aged 50 to 65 with Graves disease.

The chain combines TRBV5-5 with TRBJ1-2, with D possibly being TRBD1 (5 bases). The V end was cut by 3 bases, the J end by 6 bases, with 9 bases between. Germline CDR1 SGHKS, CDR2 YYEKEE (reference sequence). The CDR3 extends over 12 amino acids. In DNA form, the CDR3 reads TGTGCCAGCAGCTCGGACATTCATGGCTACACCTTC. It specifies CASSSDIHGYTF.

This clonotype came up many times. The rearrangement uses TRBV20-1 and TRBJ2-4; 10 bases fit TRBD2. Per germline, CDR1 DFQATT and CDR2 SNEGSKA (reference sequence). This CDR3 contains 14 residues. V gave up 6 bases and J gave up 6 bases; unmatched junction bases: 8. This chain's CDR3 is CSAMIAGGRNIQYF. As DNA, the CDR3 is TGCAGTGCCATGATAGCGGGGGGTAGAAACATTCAGTACTTC.

V and J are TRBV2 and TRBJ2-3; unclear D gene. Germline CDR1 and CDR2: SNHLY and FYNNEI. This CDR3 has 13 residues. V lost 1 base and J lost 6, with 8 bases in between. Here the CDR3 reads CASSEVGGDTQYF. The CDR3, as DNA: TGTGCCAGCAGTGAAGTCGGCGGCGATACGCAGTATTTT.

This clonotype was counted at least ten times. The V gene is TRBV11-3, the J gene TRBJ2-3; the match to TRBD2 covers 15 bases. Looked up from germline, CDR1 is SGHNT and CDR2 is YENEEA. With V trimmed by 4 bases and J by 3 bases, 5 bases remained unmatched. This CDR3 contains 17 residues. The DNA for the CDR3 is TGTGCCAGCAGCTCCGGGACTAGCGGGAGGTGGACAGATACGCAGTATTTT. Protein product: CASSSGTSGRWTDTQYF. Full variable domain (remainder filled in from reference TRBV11-3 and TRBJ2-3): EAGVVQSPRYKIIEKKQPVAFWCNPISGHNTLYWYLQNLGQGPELLIRYENEEAVDDSQLPKDRFSAERLKGVDSTLKIQPAELGDSAVYLCASSSGTSGRWTDTQYFGPGTRLTVL.

This clonotype showed up many times. V and J are TRBV29-1 and TRBJ2-4; either TRBD1 or TRBD2 may fit D (7 bases each). The germline V gene has CDR1 SQVTM and CDR2 ANQGSEA. V was trimmed by 6 bases and J by 6 bases, leaving 15 bases between them. CDR3 length equals 13 residues. CDR3: CSVRTGEGNIQYF. The CDR3 coding sequence is TGCAGCGTACGCACAGGGGAGGGAAACATTCAGTACTTC.

A word on this clonotype: A clone one base away is much larger, so this may be a read error. This CDR3 fails to terminate in the conserved phenylalanine or tryptophan, so it likely reflects a read error. The chain combines TRBV29-1 with TRBJ2-7, with 14 positions matching TRBD2. Losses at the gene ends were 5 bases for V and 6 bases for J; bases not matched to a gene: 9. The CDR3 contains 15 residues. Per germline, CDR1 SQVTM and CDR2 ANQGSEA. Here the CDR3 reads CSVTGTSGRTPEQYS. In nucleotides, the CDR3 is TGCAGCGTTACCGGGACTAGCGGGAGAACGCCCGAGCAGTACTCC.

A few counts support this clonotype. The chain links TRBV6-1 to TRBJ2-3; unclear D gene. The end of the DNA fits TRBJ2-5 better, so the J call may be wrong. The CDR3 totals 12 residues. CDR1 is MNHNS, CDR2 SASEGT, per germline. CDR3 protein: CASSTLGETQYF. As DNA, the CDR3 is TGTGCCAGCAGTACCCTTGGGGAGACCCAGTACTTC.

This clonotype was observed at least ten times. The V gene is TRBV11-2, the J gene TRBJ2-7, with D maybe TRBD2 (5 bases). Germline V CDR1 and CDR2: SGHAT, FQNNGV. The CDR3 runs 13 residues. Deletions cut 5 bases from V and 0 bases from J, with 8 bases between. CDR3 loop: CASSRTFSYEQYF. As DNA, the CDR3 is TGTGCCAGCAGCCGGACTTTCTCCTACGAGCAGTACTTC.

This clonotype was recorded at least ten times. The rearrangement joins TRBV29-1 to TRBJ2-5; possibly TRBD1 for D (5 bases). Trimming stripped 4 bases from V and 4 bases from J, with 13 bases between. CDR1 and CDR2 from the germline V gene are SQVTM and ANQGSEA. This CDR3 contains 13 residues. The CDR3 region has the DNA TGCAGCGTTGTACACAGGCAGGGAGAGACCCAGTACTTC. Amino acids: CSVVHRQGETQYF. The full variable domain, rest sourced from reference TRBV29-1 and TRBJ2-5, is SAVISQKPSRDICQRGTSLTIQCQVDSQVTMMFWYRQQPGQSLTLIATANQGSEATYESGFVIDKFPISRPNLTFSTLTVSNMSPEDSSIYLCSVVHRQGETQYFGPGTRLLVL.

In its sample, this clonotype was seen a few times. The chain combines TRBV28 with TRBJ2-2; 8 nucleotides line up with TRBD1. The J segment lost 3 bases and the V segment lost 7 bases, leaving 4 bases of the junction unmatched. The CDR3 has 14 residues. In germline, CDR1 is MDHEN, CDR2 SYDVKM. CDR3 region: CASKTGDDTGELFF. The CDR3 nucleotides are TGTGCCAGCAAGACAGGGGATGACACCGGGGAGCTGTTTTTT.

The V gene is TRBV4-2, the J gene TRBJ2-7; D call uncertain. This CDR3 spans 15 amino acids. CDR1 and CDR2 from the germline V gene are LGHNA and YNFKEQ. Trimming left V 0 bases short and J 0 bases short, with 9 bases between. CDR3: CASSQEGRASYEQYF. The CDR3 coding sequence is TGTGCCAGCAGCCAAGAGGGAAGGGCCTCCTACGAGCAGTACTTC.

In its sample, this clonotype was seen many times. V usage is TRBV11-2 and J usage is TRBJ1-1; no clear D gene. Deletions cut 1 base from V and 2 bases from J, with 8 bases between. CDR1 and CDR2 (germline): SGHAT, FQNNGV. The CDR3 runs to 14 residues. CDR3 sequence reads: CASSLGQINTEAFF. Here the CDR3 DNA reads TGTGCCAGCAGCTTAGGTCAGATTAACACTGAAGCTTTCTTT.

This clonotype came up a few times. V and J are TRBV27 and TRBJ2-3; 7 nucleotides agree with TRBD1. The CDR3 extends over 16 amino acids. Per the germline V gene, CDR1 is MNHEY and CDR2 is SMNVEV (reference sequence). The trim removed 6 bases at V and 1 base at J, leaving 10 bases unmatched. DNA of the CDR3: TGTGCCAGCAGCCCAGTCGCTCAGGGGGGCACAGATACGCAGTATTTT. This translates into CASSPVAQGGTDTQYF.

In its sample, this clonotype was seen many times. This sequence joins TRBV28 and TRBJ2-5; TRBD2 matches 10 bases. In germline, CDR1 is MDHEN, CDR2 SYDVKM. V shed 6 bases, J shed 13 bases, and the junction held 8 bases outside the gene matches. The CDR3 length is 12 residues. CDR3 region: CASRFTSGTPYF. Here the CDR3 DNA reads TGTGCCAGCAGATTTACTAGCGGGACACCGTACTTC.

This clonotype occurred a few times. The V and J genes are TRBV3-1 and TRBJ2-7; 14 bases are shared with TRBD2. J was trimmed by 2 bases and V by 3 bases; bases with no gene match: 3. This CDR3 is 16 amino acids long. Per germline, CDR1 LGHDT and CDR2 YNNKEL (reference sequence). The CDR3 loop reads CASSHRGLAGAYEQYF. For the CDR3, the DNA is TGTGCCAGCAGCCACCGGGGACTAGCGGGAGCCTACGAGCAGTACTTC.

In its sample, this clonotype was seen many times. This chain links TRBV12-3 or TRBV12-4 with TRBJ2-1; D possibly corresponds to TRBD1 (7 bases). V gave up 6 bases and J gave up 0 bases, with 12 bases separating them. The CDR3 is 15 residues long. CDR3 DNA: TGTGCCAGCAGCTCAGGGGGGCCCTCCTACAATGAGCAGTTCTTC. Translation: CASSSGGPSYNEQFF.

This clonotype was recorded many times. The chain is built from TRBV5-1 and TRBJ2-3; 7 bases align to TRBD1. CDR1 and CDR2 from the germline V gene are SGHRS and YFSETQ. The CDR3 length is 14 residues. V was clipped by 4 bases and J by 6 bases; unmatched bases: 8. The CDR3 nucleotides are TGCGCCAGCAGCCACGACAGGGTCGGCGATACGCAGTATTTT. Protein sequence: CASSHDRVGDTQYF.

This clonotype was observed once. DNA for the CDR3: TGTGCCAGCAGCCCCGAAACTAGCGGGAGGAATGAGCAGTTCTTC. Residues: CASSPETSGRNEQFF. The chain uses TRBV3-1 and TRBJ2-1; 12 nucleotides line up with TRBD2. The V and J ends lost 4 bases and 7 bases, in that order; junction bases with no gene match: 5. Looked up from germline, CDR1 is LGHDT and CDR2 is YNNKEL (reference sequence). There are 15 residues in the CDR3.

At least ten counts were recorded for this clonotype. A read error may produce the germline difference seen at one junction end. The chain couples TRBV4-1 to TRBJ2-1; 13 bases map to TRBD2. The CDR3 totals 15 residues. The germline CDR1 and CDR2 sequences are MGHRA and YSYEKL. The CDR3 is CASSQSQPGTSGTYF. In nucleotides, the CDR3 is TGCGCCAGCAGCCAGTCCCAACCCGGGACTAGCGGGACGTACTTC.

In regard to this clonotype: This may be a read error, as it is one base from a much larger clone. This chain connects TRBV5-1 to TRBJ1-5, with TRBD1 matching 7 bases. Germline-derived CDR1 and CDR2 are SGHRS and YFSETQ. The CDR3 has 15 residues. Here the CDR3 reads CASSLGDSPNQPEHF. The CDR3 coding sequence is TGCGCCAGCAGCTTGGGGGACAGCCCCAATCAGCCCGAGCATTTT. The full variable domain, rest sourced from reference TRBV5-1 and TRBJ1-5, is KAGVTQTPRYLIKTRGQQVTLSCSPISGHRSVSWYQQTPGQGLQFLFEYFSETQRNKGNFPGRFSGRQFSNSRSEMNVSTLELGDSALYLCASSLGDSPNQPEHFGDGTRLSIL.

The chain is built from TRBV6-2 or TRBV6-3 and TRBJ1-3; D unresolved. From germline, CDR1 is MNHEY and CDR2 SVGEGT. With 7 bases removed from V and 4 bases from J, the gap between germline ends came to 11 bases. The CDR3 totals 13 residues. CDR3 sequence: CASMRRVGNTIYF. CDR3 in DNA: TGTGCCAGCATGAGGCGGGTAGGAAACACCATATATTTT.

A single count supports this clonotype. V is TRBV29-1 and J is TRBJ1-5; D uncertain. This CDR3 is 13 amino acids long. Germline CDR1 and CDR2: SQVTM and ANQGSEA. Trimming removed 0 bases at V and 7 bases at J, with 10 bases between. CDR3 protein: CSVEEGEGQPQHF. CDR3 nucleotides: TGCAGCGTTGAAGAAGGAGAGGGACAGCCCCAGCATTTT. The variable domain in full, completed from reference TRBV29-1 and TRBJ1-5, reads SAVISQKPSRDICQRGTSLTIQCQVDSQVTMMFWYRQQPGQSLTLIATANQGSEATYESGFVIDKFPISRPNLTFSTLTVSNMSPEDSSIYLCSVEEGEGQPQHFGDGTRLSIL.

This clonotype was seen ten or more times. V gene TRBV12-3 or TRBV12-4 combines with J gene TRBJ1-3; D is unresolved. The CDR3 contains 15 residues. The ends were cut back, 3 bases at V and 0 bases at J, with 9 bases in the middle. DNA of the CDR3: TGTGCCAGCAGTTTCTCGGGGTACTCTGGAAACACCATATATTTT. It yields the protein CASSFSGYSGNTIYF.

This clonotype came up a few times. The rearrangement uses TRBV3-1 and TRBJ2-4; maybe TRBD2 (5 bases). The V end lost 0 bases, the J end lost 8 bases, and 11 bases lay between the germline ends. The CDR3 runs to 14 residues. Per germline, CDR1 LGHDT and CDR2 YNNKEL (reference sequence). The CDR3 DNA follows: TGTGCCAGCAGCCAAGATGCAACGCGGGACATTCAGTACTTC. Translated: CASSQDATRDIQYF.

This clonotype has at least ten counts. The junction and the germline gene differ at one end; a read error may be behind it. The chain employs TRBV28 and TRBJ2-1, with 9 bases fitting TRBD2. Germline V gene data show CDR1 as MDHEN and CDR2 as SYDVKM. This CDR3 has 15 residues. CDR3 protein: CARSLGLARNNEQFF. DNA for the CDR3: TGTGCCCGCAGCCTTGGACTAGCGAGAAACAATGAGCAGTTCTTC.

This clonotype was seen a few times. The V and J genes are TRBV25-1 and TRBJ2-1; 7 bases agree with TRBD2. The CDR3 consists of 14 residues. Losses at the gene ends were 3 bases for V and 7 bases for J; bases not matched to a gene: 6. Germline loops: CDR1 MGHDK, CDR2 SYGVNS. The CDR3 protein is CASSDAGELNEQFF. The CDR3 coding sequence is TGTGCCAGCAGTGATGCGGGAGAGTTGAATGAGCAGTTCTTC. The full variable domain, with the rest looked up from reference TRBV25-1 and TRBJ2-1, is EADIYQTPRYLVIGTGKKITLECSQTMGHDKMYWYQQDPGMELHLIHYSYGVNSTEKGDLSSESTVSRIRTEHFPLTLESARPSHTSQYLCASSDAGELNEQFFGPGTRLTVL.

This clonotype was detected ten times or more. The rearrangement uses TRBV7-2 and TRBJ2-7, with D unresolved. The CDR3 is 12 residues long. Germline CDR1 and CDR2: SGHTA and FQGNSA. The V gene lost 4 bases and the J gene lost 6 bases, with 10 bases spanning the gap. This chain's CDR3 is CASSSFLGEQYF. The CDR3 bases are TGTGCCAGCAGCTCCTTCCTAGGCGAGCAGTACTTC.

This clonotype has only a few counts. The chain is built from TRBV3-1 and TRBJ2-3; no firm D call. V lost 2 bases to trimming and J lost 4 bases, with 7 bases between them. CDR3 length: 13 amino acids. The germline gives CDR1 LGHDT, CDR2 YNNKEL (reference sequence). The DNA of the CDR3 is TGTGCCAGCAGCCAACTCATCGCAGATACGCAGTATTTT. Protein product: CASSQLIADTQYF.

The rearrangement uses TRBV9 and TRBJ2-3; D is uncertain. The CDR3 spans 16 residues. Germline V lookup: CDR1 SGDLS, CDR2 YYNGEE. V was clipped by 3 bases and J by 6 bases, with 20 bases between them. As DNA, the CDR3 is TGTGCCAGCAGCGAGAGGATGGGGTTCGACGAGGATACGCAGTATTTT. Translating it yields CASSERMGFDEDTQYF.

In this sample, this clonotype turned up a few times. The chain employs TRBV30 and TRBJ1-4; 8 nucleotides align to TRBD1. There are 13 residues in the CDR3. V shed 7 bases, J shed 7 bases, and the junction held 8 bases outside the gene matches. Germline V gene sequence: CDR1 GTSNPN, CDR2 SVGIG (reference sequence). CDR3 protein: CASRTGLGEKLFF. In nucleotides, the CDR3 is TGTGCCTCTCGGACAGGGCTTGGTGAAAAACTGTTTTTT.

The sample holds many counts of this clonotype. The chain combines TRBV12-3 or TRBV12-4 with TRBJ2-3; TRBD2 matches at 7 bases. The CDR3 sequence is 15 residues long. J was trimmed by 0 bases and V by 5 bases; bases with no gene match: 5. The CDR3, as DNA: TGTGCCAGCAGTCGGCGGGGAGGGAGCACAGATACGCAGTATTTT. It is translated as CASSRRGGSTDTQYF.